A selection of T cell receptor beta chains follows, all from one sample in a study of T cell repertoires in ileal Crohn's disease. Clones were read by immunoSEQ multiplex PCR, and TCRdb kept only the in-frame ones, dropping some. The sample lists approximately 17,000 clones; approximately 87% were seen once. Sequences were obtained from ileal tissue. The receptors here all came from an adult with Crohn's disease. Both conserved end residues are part of each CDR3. D genes are given only for firm matches. Not all rows give a size; the values are once, few, many and, for expanded clones, a class.

>NA|TRBJ1-2|TRBD1|TRBV19
TGTGCCAGTAGTATAACTGGACAGGGAACCTATGGCTACACCTTC
CASSITGQGTYGYTF
>NA|TRBJ2-7|NA|TRBV7-2
TGTGCCAGCAGCTTAGGACGGGGTACCTACGAGCAGTACTTC
CASSLGRGTYEQYF
>NA|TRBJ2-2|NA|TRBV7-2
TGTGCCAGCAGCTTAGAAGGGGGTGTCACCGGGGAGCTGTTTTTT
CASSLEGGVTGELFF
>NA|TRBJ2-7|NA|TRBV19
TGTGCCAGTAGTATCGGTACAGGACAATGGGAGCAGTACTTC
CASSIGTGQWEQYF
>NA|TRBJ2-7|TRBD1|TRBV10-3
TGTGCCATCAGCTGGACAGGGGCCTACGGGCAGTACTTC
CAISWTGAYGQYF
>NA|TRBJ2-1|NA|TRBV30
TGTGCCTGCACACCCCCGGAACAGTACAATGAGCAGTTCTTC
CACTPPEQYNEQFF
>NA|TRBJ2-1|TRBD1|TRBV11-2
TGTGCCAGCAGCGCGAAGGGACAGGGGGCAAGCAATGAGCAGTTCTTC
CASSAKGQGASNEQFF
>NA|TRBJ2-7|TRBD2|TRBV5-6
TGTGCCAGCAGTCGCGGACTAGACTACGAGCAGTACTTC
CASSRGLDYEQYF
>NA|TRBJ1-3|NA|TRBV11-2
TGTGCCAGTCCCCGGAACCGCCGGGATCCAATCTCTGGAAACACCATATATTTT
CASPRNRRDPISGNTIYF
>NA|TRBJ1-5|NA|TRBV7-9
TGTGCCAGCAGCTTAGAAGGGGGTAATCAGCCCCAGCATTTT
CASSLEGGNQPQHF
>NA|TRBJ1-4|NA|TRBV4-1
TGCGCCAGCAGCCAAAGACAGAGCCCTAATGAAAAACTGTTTTTT
CASSQRQSPNEKLFF
>NA|TRBJ2-1|NA|TRBV7-9
TGTGCCAGCAGCCGAGACAGTTACAATGAGCAGTTCTTC
CASSRDSYNEQFF
>NA|TRBJ1-2|NA|TRBV30
TGTGCCTGGAGTCCGAGAGGCGGCTACACCTTC
CAWSPRGGYTF
>NA|TRBJ2-7|TRBD1|TRBV10-3
TGTGCCACCATTCGGTCGGGACAGGGAATAGGGGAGCAGTACTTC
CATIRSGQGIGEQYF
>once|TRBJ1-1|NA|TRBV20-1
TGCAGTGCCGCGGGGACTGAAGCTTTCTTT
CSAAGTEAFF
>NA|TRBJ1-6|TRBD1|TRBV27
TGTGCCAGCAGTTTCTCGACAGGGGGGGGTTCACCCCTCCACTTT
CASSFSTGGGSPLHF
>once|TRBJ2-3|TRBD1|TRBV11-2
TGTGCCAGCAGCCCAGGGGGTACCCGCACAGATACGCAGTATTTT
CASSPGGTRTDTQYF
>NA|TRBJ1-2|TRBD1|TRBV19
TGTGCCAGTACCCCCACAGGGGGCGCTTATGGCTACACCTTC
CASTPTGGAYGYTF
>NA|TRBJ2-1|NA|TRBV21-1
TGTGCCAGCAGCACAGGACTAGCGGGGGGGCACGACAATGAGCAGTTCTTC
CASSTGLAGGHDNEQFF
>few|TRBJ1-1|TRBD1|TRBV2
TGTGCCAGCAGGAGAGAGACCGGGACAGGGGTCTTGAACACTGAAGCTTTCTTT
CASRRETGTGVLNTEAFF
>NA|TRBJ2-7|NA|TRBV4-1
TGCGCCAGCAGCCAAGACGTGATCCACTACGAGCAGTACTTC
CASSQDVIHYEQYF
>NA|TRBJ1-2|TRBD1|TRBV5-1
TGCGCCAGCAGCTCGGACAGGGGCGTTGGTGGCTACACCTTC
CASSSDRGVGGYTF
>few|TRBJ1-2|TRBD1|TRBV6-6
TGTGCCAGCAGTGACAGGGGAGGTAGTAGCTATGGCTACACCTTC
CASSDRGGSSYGYTF
>few|TRBJ1-2|NA|TRBV7-9
TGTGCCAGCAGCTCATGGCGGTCTAACTATGGCTACACCTTC
CASSSWRSNYGYTF
>few|TRBJ2-6|NA|TRBV27
TGTGCCTCCCGAGTCTCTGGGGCCAACGTCCTGACTTTC
CASRVSGANVLTF
>NA|TRBJ2-3|NA|TRBV5-1
TGCGCCAGCAGCGCACCGGGTGAACTCACAGATACGCAGTATTTT
CASSAPGELTDTQYF
>NA|TRBJ2-7|NA|TRBV30
TGTGCCGGGACGGGGAACCCTTGGGAGCAGTACTTC
CAGTGNPWEQYF
>NA|TRBJ1-2|NA|TRBV27
TGTGCCAGCAGTTTTGCGGGGAACTATGGCTACACCTTC
CASSFAGNYGYTF
>once|TRBJ1-1|TRBD1|TRBV2
TGTGCCAGCAGTCCGGACAGGGTCTATAGCACTGAAGCTTTCTTT
CASSPDRVYSTEAFF
>NA|TRBJ1-6|NA|TRBV6-5
TGTGCCAGCAGTTACTCGAGAGGGGGTCACTCACCCCTCCACTTT
CASSYSRGGHSPLHF
>NA|TRBJ1-4|NA|TRBV4-3
TGCGCCAGCAGCCCCTCCGGCACAGGCAATGAAAAACTGTTTTTT
CASSPSGTGNEKLFF
>NA|TRBJ2-7|TRBD2|TRBV5-4
TGTGCCAGCAGCCCAAGTCCTAGCGGGGCACCCTACGAGCAGTACTTC
CASSPSPSGAPYEQYF
>NA|TRBJ2-6|NA|TRBV4-1
TGCGCCAGCAGCCAAGGTCAGGTCTCTGGGGCCAACGTCCTGACTTTC
CASSQGQVSGANVLTF
>medium-sized|TRBJ2-7|TRBD2|TRBV6-6
TGTGCCAGCAGTTACTTCGGGGGGTGGGCCTACGAGCAGTACTTC
CASSYFGGWAYEQYF
>NA|TRBJ1-4|NA|TRBV30
TGTGCCTGGACCTTCCAGAATGAAAAACTGTTTTTT
CAWTFQNEKLFF
>NA|TRBJ2-7|NA|TRBV11-1
TGTGCCAGCACCCCAGGGGCAGGTTACGAGCAGTACTTC
CASTPGAGYEQYF
>NA|TRBJ1-1|NA|TRBV5-4
TGTGCCAGCAGCTTGTCGCAGGGGTTTTTCCTGAACACTGAAGCTTTCTTT
CASSLSQGFFLNTEAFF
>once|TRBJ1-2|NA|TRBV27
TGTGCCAGCAGTTCAGGGGCTAACTATGGCTACACCTTC
CASSSGANYGYTF
>NA|TRBJ1-2|TRBD1|TRBV7-9
TGTGCCAGCAGCTCGCAAAACAGGGGAATGGGCTACACCTTC
CASSSQNRGMGYTF
>NA|TRBJ1-1|NA|TRBV10-3
TGTGCCACCGGGTACGGGGGCACTGAAGCTTTCTTT
CATGYGGTEAFF
>NA|TRBJ1-2|NA|TRBV11-2
TGTGCCAGCAGCTTAGACACTGTCGGGGTCTCTTTAAACTATGGCTACACCTTC
CASSLDTVGVSLNYGYTF
>NA|TRBJ1-1|NA|TRBV7-2
TGTGCCAGCAGCCCCCCCACAGGGTGGACTGAAGCTTTCTTT
CASSPPTGWTEAFF
>few|TRBJ2-7|TRBD1|TRBV9
TGTGCCAGCAGCGTAGGGGACAGGTTCTACGAGCAGTACTTC
CASSVGDRFYEQYF
>once|TRBJ1-1|TRBD1|TRBV30
TGTGCCTGGAGCCGGCCTCCGGGACAGGGGGCTGAAGCTTTCTTT
CAWSRPPGQGAEAFF
>NA|TRBJ2-1|TRBD2|TRBV5-1
TGCGCCAGCAGCCTGCCGTCGGGGGGACTCGATGAGCAGTTCTTC
CASSLPSGGLDEQFF
>NA|TRBJ2-7|TRBD1|TRBV12-5
TGTGCTAGTGGCCCCGGACAGGTGGAAGGCTACGAGCAGTACTTC
CASGPGQVEGYEQYF
>once|TRBJ2-2|TRBD1|TRBV6-6
TGTGCCAGCGTGGACAGGGGATCGAACACCGGGGAGCTGTTTTTT
CASVDRGSNTGELFF
>NA|TRBJ2-1|TRBD2|TRBV7-3
TGTGCCAGCAGCTTAACCGGGGGGGCCAACGGTGAGCAGTTCTTC
CASSLTGGANGEQFF
>once|TRBJ1-5|NA|TRBV10-3
TGTGCCATCAGTAAGGCGGGCGATAGCAATCAGCCCCAGCATTTT
CAISKAGDSNQPQHF
>few|TRBJ1-2|NA|TRBV20-1
TGCACCCCGGACAGAGCCTATGGCTACACCTTC
CTPDRAYGYTF
>few|TRBJ1-5|TRBD1|TRBV30
TGTGCCTGGAGCCGAGGACAGGGCTGGGGCAATCAGCCCCAGCATTTT
CAWSRGQGWGNQPQHF
>NA|TRBJ1-3|NA|TRBV7-8
TGTGCCAGCAGCTCGGTGAGCGGGACTTTTAGCTCTGGAAACACCATATATTTT
CASSSVSGTFSSGNTIYF
>NA|TRBJ1-2|NA|TRBV7-2
TGTGCCAGCAGCTTATCCCGAGGAGGGGGCTACACCTTC
CASSLSRGGGYTF
>few|TRBJ2-7|NA|TRBV4-1
TGCGCCAGCAGCCAAGAAGAGAGGCGCGAGCAGTACTTC
CASSQEERREQYF
>NA|TRBJ1-6|TRBD1|TRBV5-1
TGCGCCAGCTTGGGACAGGGAGGTTCACCCCTCCACTTT
CASLGQGGSPLHF
>NA|TRBJ2-5|TRBD1|TRBV19
TGTGCCAGTAGTATAGGGGGACAGGGCGGAGAGACCCAGTACTTC
CASSIGGQGGETQYF
>NA|TRBJ2-3|TRBD2|TRBV5-1
TGCGCCAGCAGCTTGTTGACGGGGGGGCCGTCAGATACGCAGTATTTT
CASSLLTGGPSDTQYF
>NA|TRBJ1-5|TRBD1|TRBV27
TGTGCCAGCAGCTTCCCAACCGGACAGGGAGAACAGCCCCAGCATTTT
CASSFPTGQGEQPQHF